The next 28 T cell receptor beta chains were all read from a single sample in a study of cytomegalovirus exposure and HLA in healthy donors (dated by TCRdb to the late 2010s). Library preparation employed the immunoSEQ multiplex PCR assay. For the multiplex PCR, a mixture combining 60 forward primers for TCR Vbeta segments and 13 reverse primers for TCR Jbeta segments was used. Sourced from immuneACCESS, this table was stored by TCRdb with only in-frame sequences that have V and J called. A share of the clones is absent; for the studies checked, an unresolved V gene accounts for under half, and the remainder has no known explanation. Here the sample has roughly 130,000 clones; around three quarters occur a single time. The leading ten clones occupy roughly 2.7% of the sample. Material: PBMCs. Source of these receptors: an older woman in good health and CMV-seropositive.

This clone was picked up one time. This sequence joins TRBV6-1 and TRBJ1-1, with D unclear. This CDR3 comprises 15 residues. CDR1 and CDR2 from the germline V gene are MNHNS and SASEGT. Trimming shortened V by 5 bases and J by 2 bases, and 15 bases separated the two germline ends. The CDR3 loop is CASSPRGAVNTEAFF. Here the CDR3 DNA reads TGTGCCAGCAGTCCCCGAGGTGCAGTAAACACTGAAGCTTTCTTT.

The CDR3 DNA reads as TGTGCCAGTAGTATAAGAGGAGAAAAACTGTTTTTT. Translation: CASSIRGEKLFF. This chain uses TRBV19 with TRBJ1-4; D is uncertain. Germline V gives CDR1 LNHDA, CDR2 SQIVND (reference sequence). This CDR3 is 12 amino acids long. The germline V and J ends were trimmed by 2 bases and 8 bases, with 6 bases remaining between them. Drawing the rest from reference TRBV19 and TRBJ1-4, the complete variable domain is DGGITQSPKYLFRKEGQNVTLSCEQNLNHDAMYWYRQDPGQGLRLIYYSQIVNDFQKGDIAEGYSVSREKKESFPLTVTSAQKNPTAFYLCASSIRGEKLFFGSGTQLSVL.

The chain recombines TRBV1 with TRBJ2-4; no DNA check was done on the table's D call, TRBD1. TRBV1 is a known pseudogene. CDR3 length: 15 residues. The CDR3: CTSSPWWPFQNIQYF. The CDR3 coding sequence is TGCACCAGCAGCCCCTGGTGGCCGTTTCAAAACATTCAGTACTTC.

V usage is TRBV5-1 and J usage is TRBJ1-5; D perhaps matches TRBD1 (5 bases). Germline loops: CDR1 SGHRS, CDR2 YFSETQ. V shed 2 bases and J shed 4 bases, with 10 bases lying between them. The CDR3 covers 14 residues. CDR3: CASSFDSRNQPQHF. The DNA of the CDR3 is TGCGCCAGCAGCTTCGACAGCAGAAATCAGCCCCAGCATTTT.

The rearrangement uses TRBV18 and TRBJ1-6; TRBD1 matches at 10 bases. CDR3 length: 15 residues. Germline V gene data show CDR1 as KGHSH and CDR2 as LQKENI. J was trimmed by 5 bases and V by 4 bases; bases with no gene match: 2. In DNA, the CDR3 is TGTGCCAGCTCACGAGGACAGGGGGATAATTCACCCCTCCACTTT. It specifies CASSRGQGDNSPLHF.

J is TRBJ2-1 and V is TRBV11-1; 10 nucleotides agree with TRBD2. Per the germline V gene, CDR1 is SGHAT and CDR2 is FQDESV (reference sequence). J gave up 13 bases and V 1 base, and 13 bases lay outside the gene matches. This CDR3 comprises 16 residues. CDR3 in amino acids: CASSLGLAGAALSQFF. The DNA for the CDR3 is TGTGCCAGCAGCTTAGGGCTAGCGGGGGCCGCCCTAAGTCAGTTCTTC.

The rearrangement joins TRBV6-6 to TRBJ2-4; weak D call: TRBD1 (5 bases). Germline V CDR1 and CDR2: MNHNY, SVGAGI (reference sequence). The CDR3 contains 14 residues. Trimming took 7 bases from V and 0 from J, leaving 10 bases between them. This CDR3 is CASTRTLAKNIQYF. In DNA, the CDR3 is TGTGCCAGCACCCGGACACTAGCCAAAAACATTCAGTACTTC.

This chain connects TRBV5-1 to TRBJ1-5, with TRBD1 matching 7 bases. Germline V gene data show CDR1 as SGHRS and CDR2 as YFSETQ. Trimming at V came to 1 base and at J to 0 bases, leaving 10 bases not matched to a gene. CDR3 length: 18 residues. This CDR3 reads CASSLRPLGQNSNQPQHF. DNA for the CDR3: TGCGCCAGCAGCTTGCGTCCTCTGGGACAGAATAGCAATCAGCCCCAGCATTTT.

For the CDR3, the DNA is TGTGCCAGCAGTTTACAGGGGGCGTATGGGGCCAACGTCCTGACTTTC. Amino acid sequence: CASSLQGAYGANVLTF. This chain joins TRBV6-5 and TRBJ2-6, with TRBD1 matching 9 bases. The ends lost 4 bases at V and 3 bases at J; junction bases unmatched: 4. The CDR3 sequence is 16 residues long. The V gene's germline CDR1 is MNHEY and CDR2 SVGAGI.

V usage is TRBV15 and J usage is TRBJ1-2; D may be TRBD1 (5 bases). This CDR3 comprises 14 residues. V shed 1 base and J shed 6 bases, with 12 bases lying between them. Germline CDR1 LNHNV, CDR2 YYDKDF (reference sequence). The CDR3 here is CATSRGLGGDGYTF. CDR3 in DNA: TGTGCCACCAGCAGAGGACTTGGGGGGGATGGCTACACCTTC. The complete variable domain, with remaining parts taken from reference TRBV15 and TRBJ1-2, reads DAMVIQNPRYQVTQFGKPVTLSCSQTLNHNVMYWYQQKSSQAPKLLFHYYDKDFNNEADTPDNFQSRRPNTSFCFLDIRSPGLGDTAMYLCATSRGLGGDGYTFGSGTRLTVV.

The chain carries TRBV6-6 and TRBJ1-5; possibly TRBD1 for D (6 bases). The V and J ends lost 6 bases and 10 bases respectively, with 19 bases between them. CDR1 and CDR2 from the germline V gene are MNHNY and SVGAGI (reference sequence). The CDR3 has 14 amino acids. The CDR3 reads CASSQGGTQSPQHF. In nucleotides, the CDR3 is TGTGCCAGCAGCCAAGGGGGAACCCAATCCCCCCAGCATTTT.

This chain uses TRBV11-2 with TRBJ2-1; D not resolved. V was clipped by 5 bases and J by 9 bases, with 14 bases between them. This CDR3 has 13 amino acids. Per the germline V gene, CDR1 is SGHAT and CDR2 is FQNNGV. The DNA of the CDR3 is TGTGCCAGCAGCATCCGGGTCGGCGGTGAGCAGTTCTTC. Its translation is CASSIRVGGEQFF.

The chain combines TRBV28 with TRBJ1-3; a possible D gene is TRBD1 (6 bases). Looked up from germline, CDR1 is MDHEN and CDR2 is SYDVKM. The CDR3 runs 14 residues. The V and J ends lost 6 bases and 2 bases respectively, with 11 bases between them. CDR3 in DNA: TGTGCCAGCAGCCCGACAGGAACTGGAAACACCATATATTTT. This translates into CASSPTGTGNTIYF.

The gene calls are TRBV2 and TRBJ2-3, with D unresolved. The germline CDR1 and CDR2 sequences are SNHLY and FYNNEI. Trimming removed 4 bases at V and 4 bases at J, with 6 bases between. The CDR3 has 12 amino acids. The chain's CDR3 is CASSGPPDTQYF. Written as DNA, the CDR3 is TGTGCCAGCAGTGGGCCCCCAGATACGCAGTATTTT.

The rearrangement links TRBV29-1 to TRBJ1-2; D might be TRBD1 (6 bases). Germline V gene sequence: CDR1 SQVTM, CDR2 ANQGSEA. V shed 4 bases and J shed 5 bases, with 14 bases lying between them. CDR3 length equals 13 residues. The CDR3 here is CSVGGLNYYGYTF. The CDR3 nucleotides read TGCAGCGTTGGGGGGCTTAACTATTATGGCTACACCTTC.

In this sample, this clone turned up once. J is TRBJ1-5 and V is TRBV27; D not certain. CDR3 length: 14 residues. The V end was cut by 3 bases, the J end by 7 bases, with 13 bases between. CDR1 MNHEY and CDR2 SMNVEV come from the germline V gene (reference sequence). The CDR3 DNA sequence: TGTGCCAGCAGTTTTTCGGGAATTGGACAGCCCCAGCATTTT. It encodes CASSFSGIGQPQHF.

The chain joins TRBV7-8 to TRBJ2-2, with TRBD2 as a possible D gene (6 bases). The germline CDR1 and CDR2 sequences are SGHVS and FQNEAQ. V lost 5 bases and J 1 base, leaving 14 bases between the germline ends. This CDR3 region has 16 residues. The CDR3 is CASSRFGTQNTGELFF. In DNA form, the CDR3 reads TGTGCCAGCAGCCGATTCGGGACTCAGAACACCGGGGAGCTGTTTTTT.

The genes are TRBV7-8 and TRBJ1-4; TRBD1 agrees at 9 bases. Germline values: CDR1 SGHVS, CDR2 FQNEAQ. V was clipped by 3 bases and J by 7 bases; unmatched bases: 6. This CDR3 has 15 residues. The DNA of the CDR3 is TGTGCCAGCAGCTTTAAACAGGGGGCCCGTGAAAAACTGTTTTTT. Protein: CASSFKQGAREKLFF. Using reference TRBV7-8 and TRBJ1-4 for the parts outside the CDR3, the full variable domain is GAGVSQSPRYKVAKRGQDVALRCDPISGHVSLFWYQQALGQGPEFLTYFQNEAQLDKSGLPSDRFFAERPEGSVSTLKIQRTQQEDSAVYLCASSFKQGAREKLFFGSGTQLSVL.

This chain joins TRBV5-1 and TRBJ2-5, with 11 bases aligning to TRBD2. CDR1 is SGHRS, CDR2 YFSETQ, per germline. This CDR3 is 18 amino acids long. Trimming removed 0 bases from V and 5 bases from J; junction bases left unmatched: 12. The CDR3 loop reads CASSLVGLAVGGGETQYF. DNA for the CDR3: TGCGCCAGCAGCTTGGTGGGACTAGCGGTCGGCGGGGGGGAGACCCAGTACTTC.

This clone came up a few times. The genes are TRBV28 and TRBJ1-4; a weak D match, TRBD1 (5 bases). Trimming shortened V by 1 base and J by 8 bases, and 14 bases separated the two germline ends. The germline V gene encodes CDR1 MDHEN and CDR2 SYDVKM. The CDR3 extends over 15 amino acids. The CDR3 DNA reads TGTGCCAGCAGTTTATTGGGGCAGGCGAGCGAAAAACTGTTTTTT. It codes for CASSLLGQASEKLFF.

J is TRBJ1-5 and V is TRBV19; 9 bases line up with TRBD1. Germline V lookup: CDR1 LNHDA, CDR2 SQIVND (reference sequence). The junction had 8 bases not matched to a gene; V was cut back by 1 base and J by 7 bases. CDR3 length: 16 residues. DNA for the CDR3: TGTGCCAGTAGTATAGGATCACAGGGGGCGTCCCAGCCCCAGCATTTT. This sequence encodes CASSIGSQGASQPQHF.

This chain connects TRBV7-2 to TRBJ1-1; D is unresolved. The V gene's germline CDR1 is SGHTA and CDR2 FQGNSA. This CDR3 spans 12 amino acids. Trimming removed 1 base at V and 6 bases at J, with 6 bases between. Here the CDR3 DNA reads TGTGCCAGCAGCTTAGGTGCAGCTGAAGCTTTCTTT. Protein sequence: CASSLGAAEAFF.

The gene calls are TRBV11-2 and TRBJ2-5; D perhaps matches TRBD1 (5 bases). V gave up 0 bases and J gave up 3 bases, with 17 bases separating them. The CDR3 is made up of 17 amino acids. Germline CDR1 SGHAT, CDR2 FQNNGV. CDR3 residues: CASSLDLPREGKETQYF. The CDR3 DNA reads TGTGCCAGCAGCTTAGATCTCCCCAGGGAAGGAAAAGAGACCCAGTACTTC.

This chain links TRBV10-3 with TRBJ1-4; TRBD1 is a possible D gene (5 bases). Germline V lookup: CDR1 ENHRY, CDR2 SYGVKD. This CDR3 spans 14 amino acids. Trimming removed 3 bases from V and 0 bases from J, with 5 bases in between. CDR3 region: CAISEGATNEKLFF. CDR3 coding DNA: TGTGCCATCAGTGAAGGGGCAACTAATGAAAAACTGTTTTTT.

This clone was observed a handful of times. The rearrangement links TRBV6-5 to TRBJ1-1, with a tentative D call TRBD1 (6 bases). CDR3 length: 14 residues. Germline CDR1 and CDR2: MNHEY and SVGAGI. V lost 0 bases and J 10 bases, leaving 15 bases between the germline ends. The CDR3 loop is CASSYSGAVRGAFF. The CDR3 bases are TGTGCCAGCAGTTACTCGGGGGCAGTCCGAGGAGCTTTCTTT.

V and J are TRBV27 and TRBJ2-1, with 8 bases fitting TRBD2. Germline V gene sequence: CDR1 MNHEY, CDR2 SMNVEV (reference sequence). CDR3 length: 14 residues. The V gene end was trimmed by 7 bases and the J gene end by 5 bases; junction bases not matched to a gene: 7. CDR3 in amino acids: CASNRGGQNNEQFF. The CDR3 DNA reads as TGTGCCAGCAACCGGGGGGGCCAGAACAATGAGCAGTTCTTC.

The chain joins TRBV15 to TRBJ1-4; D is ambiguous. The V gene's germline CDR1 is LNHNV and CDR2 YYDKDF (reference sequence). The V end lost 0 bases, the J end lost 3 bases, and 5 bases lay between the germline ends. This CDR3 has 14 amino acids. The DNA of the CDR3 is TGTGCCACCAGCAGAGATCCGGCTAATGAAAAACTGTTTTTT. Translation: CATSRDPANEKLFF.

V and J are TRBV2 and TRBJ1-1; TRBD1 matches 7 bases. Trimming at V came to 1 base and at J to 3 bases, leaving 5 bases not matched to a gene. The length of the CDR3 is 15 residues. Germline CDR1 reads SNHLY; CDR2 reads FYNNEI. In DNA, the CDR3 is TGTGCCAGCAGTGAAGTAACAGGGGAGGACACTGAAGCTTTCTTT. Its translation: CASSEVTGEDTEAFF.